Given below is one TCR beta chain in context. Its cognate antigen is unknown. An Oncomine TCR Beta short-read assay was used to sequence the DNA from cultured CD4+ T cells. Cultures of CD4+ T cells served as the source for extracting genomic DNA. In TCRdb, the PCR reads were re-called with MiXCR into one record per CDR3 protein. The repertoire has 9,500 to 15,000 distinct CDR3 sequences, roughly 60% of them found once; the top ten carry roughly 14%. This entry belongs to a study of vaccination and CD4 T cells after COVID-19. Whole-study context: Participants were given two doses of BNT162b2 or mRNA-1273 vaccine. Cellular stimulation was performed using overlapping spike peptides derived from SARS-CoV-2, HCoV-NL63, HCoV-OC43 and HCoV-229E.

Treatment specified: roughly ten-day PBMC culture with coronavirus spike peptide pools or control peptides (ViraFEST assay). All positive PCR tests were dated between March and December 2020, predating US Alpha, Beta and Delta variants. The source is a human donor who had recovered from COVID-19. The sequenced sample was CD4+ T cells from blood, cultured in vitro.

The CDR3 loop is CASSSTGWGQFF. The CDR3 bases are TGTGCCAGCAGCTCTACAGGGTGGGGGCAGTTCTTC. V gene TRBV7-2 combines with J gene TRBJ2-1, with a tentative D call TRBD1 (6 bases). Trimming shortened V by 4 bases and J by 12 bases, and 13 bases separated the two germline ends. This CDR3 is built from 12 residues. Germline V CDR1 and CDR2: SGHTA, FQGNSA.